This TCR beta chain was found in a study of control samples from healthy donors and cancer patients. V gave up 4 bases and J gave up 5 bases; unmatched junction bases: 5. The CDR3 is 15 amino acids. CDR1 LGHDT and CDR2 YNNKEL come from the germline V gene (reference sequence). Profiling relied on immunoSEQ multiplex PCR, and the TCRdb table lists in-frame clones only, not all of them. The sample has 150,000 to 200,000 clones; almost 90% are singletons. The source of this sequence is a young man in good health. V usage is TRBV3-1 (or the pseudogene TRBV3-2) and J usage is TRBJ2-3; 11 bases match TRBD2. Sequencing was done on a sample of blood. Here the CDR3 DNA reads TGTGCCAGCAGCCCGGGACTAGCGGAAGGAGATACGCAGTATTTT. Translating it yields CASSPGLAEGDTQYF.